The present entry profiles one T cell receptor beta chain with its context. The antigen is unknown. The data were obtained in a study of CD8+CD57+ T cells in acquired aplastic anemia. Study summary: Mean DNA quantity obtained from sorted CD4+ and CD8+ cells was 2.5 to 4 ug.

General study points: A set of twenty-nine CD8+ CDR3 sequences was shared between patients and controls, and these sequences appeared highly expressed in patients.

Genomic DNA served as template for TCR beta VDJ and CDR3 profiling. TCRdb reprocessed the reads with MiXCR, giving one entry per CDR3 protein. The table has over 150,000 distinct CDR3 sequences, around 63% seen once. Germline V gene data show CDR1 as LNHNV and CDR2 as YYDKDF (reference sequence). V lost 4 bases and J lost 4, with 11 bases in between. The CDR3 sequence is 13 residues long. It was patients with CD8+CD57+ cell expansion by flow cytometry who were chosen for sequencing. This chain links TRBV15 with TRBJ2-7; D not resolved. This receptor was taken from a human donor with aplastic anemia. Sequencing was performed on sorted CD4+, CD8+, or CD8+CD57+ T cells (not recorded which) from PBMCs. The chain's CDR3 is CATSTNPGYEQYF. The CDR3 DNA reads as TGTGCCACCAGCACCAACCCAGGATACGAGCAGTACTTC.